These 20 T cell receptor beta chains came from one sample sequenced in a study of cytomegalovirus exposure and HLA in healthy donors. A multiplex PCR was run with 60 Vbeta primers and 13 Jbeta primers. Measured with immunoSEQ multiplex PCR; TCRdb has only the in-frame clones, and not every one. Of some 87,000 clones listed, more than 60% are singletons. Material: PBMCs. The source is a man aged 18 to 35 in good health and CMV-seropositive.

The rearrangement links TRBV7-9 to TRBJ2-2; TRBD2 might be the D (6 bases). V shed 5 bases and J shed 6 bases, with 13 bases lying between them. Germline CDR1 is SEHNR and CDR2 is FQNEAQ (reference sequence). CDR3 size: 14 residues. The CDR3 region has the DNA TGTGCCAGCAGCCGTGGGACTGAGGCCGGGGAGCTGTTTTTT. Translated: CASSRGTEAGELFF.

This clone was detected a few times. The genes are TRBV5-1 and TRBJ2-6; 12 bases agree with TRBD2. CDR1 is SGHRS, CDR2 YFSETQ, per germline. J was trimmed by 0 bases and V by 6 bases; bases with no gene match: 7. The CDR3 runs to 18 residues. CDR3 nucleotide sequence: TGCGCCAGCAACAGCGGACTAGCGGGAAGCTCTGGGGCCAACGTCCTGACTTTC. Translated, it gives CASNSGLAGSSGANVLTF.

Here the CDR3 DNA reads TGCGCCAGCAGTGAATCGGGGGGTCAGCCCCAGCATTTT. Translation gives CASSESGGQPQHF. V gene TRBV10-2 combines with J gene TRBJ1-5; possibly TRBD1 for D (5 bases). The CDR3 consists of 13 residues. Germline values: CDR1 WSHSY, CDR2 SAAADI. V lost 3 bases and J lost 6, with 9 bases in between.

The rearrangement uses TRBV6-1 and TRBJ2-7, with TRBD1 matching 10 bases. J was trimmed by 9 bases and V by 6 bases; bases with no gene match: 11. The CDR3 totals 14 residues. Germline CDR1 and CDR2: MNHNS and SASEGT. CDR3 loop: CASRLRDRGPGQYF. The CDR3 bases are TGTGCCAGCAGGCTCCGGGACAGGGGCCCTGGGCAGTACTTC.

The rearrangement joins TRBV28 to TRBJ2-2, with D perhaps matching TRBD2 (5 bases). V was clipped by 2 bases and J by 7 bases, with 14 bases between them. There are 15 residues in the CDR3. CDR1 MDHEN and CDR2 SYDVKM come from the germline V gene. The CDR3 DNA reads TGTGCCAGCAGTTTAGGGCTAGCTGCTGTCGGGGAGCTGTTTTTT. Translated: CASSLGLAAVGELFF.

The rearrangement links TRBV7-3 to TRBJ2-6; possible D gene TRBD1, 5 bases. From germline, CDR1 is SGHTA and CDR2 FQGTGA. Between the trimmed V and J ends, which lost 3 bases and 1 base, there was a span of 7 bases. The CDR3 runs 15 residues. CDR3 in amino acids: CASSFRTSGANVLTF. CDR3 nucleotides: TGTGCCAGCAGCTTTAGGACATCTGGGGCCAACGTCCTGACTTTC.

This sequence joins TRBV5-1 and TRBJ2-3; no firm D call. The CDR3 consists of 14 residues. Trimming removed 4 bases at V and 1 base at J, with 10 bases between. Germline lookup yields CDR1 SGHRS and CDR2 YFSETQ. The CDR3 protein is CASSPLAGTDTQYF. The CDR3 nucleotides are TGCGCCAGCAGCCCCCTGGCGGGCACAGATACGCAGTATTTT.

The chain is built from TRBV25-1 and TRBJ2-5; possibly TRBD2 for D (6 bases). With 7 bases removed from V and 11 bases from J, the gap between germline ends came to 17 bases. The CDR3 spans 12 residues. Germline lookup yields CDR1 MGHDK and CDR2 SYGVNS. CDR3 DNA sequence: TGTGCCAGCAACGATGGCGGGGACGGACAGTACTTC. It codes for CASNDGGDGQYF.

V and J are TRBV6-1 and TRBJ2-7; a weak D match, TRBD1 (6 bases). V was trimmed by 1 base and J by 4 bases, leaving 14 bases between them. The CDR3 contains 15 residues. Germline assignment: CDR1 MNHNS and CDR2 SASEGT. CDR3 bases: TGTGCCAGCAGTGAAGGGCAGGGGTTACCGTACGAGCAGTACTTC. Amino acid sequence: CASSEGQGLPYEQYF.

The chain combines TRBV4-1 with TRBJ1-5; perhaps TRBD1 as D (6 bases). The CDR3 spans 15 residues. The germline gives CDR1 MGHRA, CDR2 YSYEKL. V lost 3 bases and J lost 5, with 14 bases in between. CDR3 residues: CASSHTGQPDQPQHF. CDR3 sequence (DNA): TGCGCCAGCAGCCACACAGGACAGCCAGATCAGCCCCAGCATTTT.

The V call is TRBV7-8, the J call TRBJ2-3; D perhaps matches TRBD2 (5 bases). The germline V gene encodes CDR1 SGHVS and CDR2 FQNEAQ. V was cut by 4 bases and J by 11 bases, with 25 bases left in between. This CDR3 is 16 amino acids long. The CDR3 bases are TGTGCCAGCAGCTCTTCCAGCTGGAGTATTGGAGGAGGGCAGTATTTT. Its protein is CASSSSSWSIGGGQYF.

This chain links TRBV28 with TRBJ2-7, with unresolved D. This CDR3 comprises 14 residues. CDR1 and CDR2 from the germline V gene are MDHEN and SYDVKM. V was trimmed by 3 bases and J by 5 bases, leaving 14 bases between them. CDR3 nucleotide sequence: TGTGCCAGCAGTTTGGGCTTACTCTGGAACGAGCAGTACTTC. Protein sequence: CASSLGLLWNEQYF.

The chain is built from TRBV6-5 and TRBJ2-2, with D maybe TRBD2 (6 bases). Looked up from germline, CDR1 is MNHEY and CDR2 is SVGAGI. With 8 bases removed from V and 6 bases from J, the gap between germline ends came to 19 bases. The CDR3 runs to 15 residues. Here the CDR3 DNA reads TGTGCCAGCTGTTCAACAGGAGGGCCGGCCGGGGAGCTGTTTTTT. Its translation is CASCSTGGPAGELFF.

By share, this clone ranks as medium-sized. CDR3 DNA: TGCGCCAGCAGTAACCCGGGACTAGCTTCCAACGAGCAGTACTTC. The encoded protein is CASSNPGLASNEQYF. V usage is TRBV4-1 and J usage is TRBJ2-7; 9 positions agree with TRBD2. Germline CDR1 reads MGHRA; CDR2 reads YSYEKL. The CDR3 is made up of 15 amino acids. Trimming cost V 6 bases and J 5 bases; bases outside gene matches: 11.

This rearrangement joins TRBV5-4 to TRBJ2-7, with 7 bases that match TRBD2. In germline, CDR1 is SGHNT, CDR2 YYREEE (reference sequence). CDR3 size: 16 residues. V lost 2 bases and J lost 2; bases outside the gene matches: 10. CDR3 sequence (DNA): TGTGCCAGCAGCTTCCATCGAAGCGGGGCGCCCTACGAGCAGTACTTC. It encodes CASSFHRSGAPYEQYF.

The count of this clone is one. Written as DNA, the CDR3 is TGCGCCAGCAGCTTGGGCGGCAGTCGCTCTGGGGCCAACGTCCTGACTTTC. As protein: CASSLGGSRSGANVLTF. The chain has TRBV5-1 and TRBJ2-6; D uncertain. CDR3 length: 17 amino acids. The V end was cut by 0 bases, the J end by 0 bases, with 10 bases between. Per germline, CDR1 SGHRS and CDR2 YFSETQ. The entire variable domain, with the rest obtained from reference TRBV5-1 and TRBJ2-6, is as follows: KAGVTQTPRYLIKTRGQQVTLSCSPISGHRSVSWYQQTPGQGLQFLFEYFSETQRNKGNFPGRFSGRQFSNSRSEMNVSTLELGDSALYLCASSLGGSRSGANVLTFGAGSRLTVL.

The rearrangement joins TRBV4-1 to TRBJ2-1; the D gene is possibly TRBD1 (5 bases). Germline V CDR1 and CDR2: MGHRA, YSYEKL. The CDR3 loop spans 15 amino acids. Trimming cost V 1 base and J 0 bases, with 7 bases left between them. Written as DNA, the CDR3 is TGCGCCAGCAGCCAAGGCAGGGACTCCTACAATGAGCAGTTCTTC. Its protein is CASSQGRDSYNEQFF.

CDR3 amino acids: CASSMGLARYEQYF. The CDR3 region has the DNA TGTGCCAGTAGTATGGGACTAGCGAGATACGAGCAGTACTTC. V and J are TRBV19 and TRBJ2-7, with TRBD2 matching over 10 bases. The CDR3 contains 14 residues. Germline values: CDR1 LNHDA, CDR2 SQIVND (reference sequence). Trimming at V came to 3 bases and at J to 4 bases, leaving 3 bases not matched to a gene.

The chain joins TRBV5-1 to TRBJ2-5; TRBD2 might be the D (5 bases). CDR1 and CDR2 from the germline V gene are SGHRS and YFSETQ. The V end was cut by 3 bases, the J end by 5 bases, with 17 bases between. This CDR3 contains 15 residues. In DNA form, the CDR3 reads TGCGCCAGCAGCTCCCCGTCCGGACTTGGTGAGACCCAGTACTTC. Encoded protein: CASSSPSGLGETQYF.

The chain carries TRBV7-8 and TRBJ2-5; 10 bases match TRBD1. The V gene end was trimmed by 5 bases and the J gene end by 2 bases; junction bases not matched to a gene: 5. Germline V gene data show CDR1 as SGHVS and CDR2 as FQNEAQ. This CDR3 has 15 residues. The DNA of the CDR3 is TGTGCCAGCAGCGGGGACAGGGGAAGGCAAGAGACCCAGTACTTC. This translates into CASSGDRGRQETQYF.